The 20 T cell receptor beta chains below all came from one sample that was sequenced in a study of identical twins. TCRdb redid the calling of the 5' RACE reads with MiXCR, one entry per CDR3 protein. The sample has fewer than 250,000 distinct CDR3 sequences, over 8% seen once. The specimen was memory (CD45RO+) T cells sorted from blood. The receptors were gathered from a young woman in good health.

This clonotype was found many times. The gene calls are TRBV5-1 and TRBJ2-5, with 10 bases fitting TRBD1. Germline V CDR1 and CDR2: SGHRS, YFSETQ. V lost 2 bases to trimming and J lost 5 bases; unmatched junction nucleotides: 12. This CDR3 region has 17 residues. The CDR3 reads CASSFNPGTGAGETQYF. The CDR3 nucleotides read TGCGCCAGCAGCTTTAACCCCGGGACAGGGGCTGGGGAGACCCAGTACTTC.

This clonotype came up a few times. This chain uses TRBV24-1 with TRBJ2-4; D unclear. Looked up from germline, CDR1 is KGHDR and CDR2 is SFDVKD. The V and J ends lost 5 bases and 9 bases respectively, with 10 bases between them. The CDR3 is 12 residues long. CDR3 amino acids: CATSGNDGIQYF. CDR3 nucleotides: TGTGCCACCAGTGGAAACGATGGCATTCAGTACTTC.

This clonotype was observed a single time. This chain uses TRBV7-6 with TRBJ2-1, with TRBD1 as a possible D gene (7 bases). The CDR3 totals 17 residues. V lost 3 bases, J lost 7 bases, and 22 bases lay in between. Germline CDR1 and CDR2: SGHVS and FNYEAQ. CDR3 residues: CASSFRQGRGAWNEQFF. The CDR3 DNA is TGTGCCAGCAGCTTCAGACAGGGAAGGGGGGCTTGGAATGAGCAGTTCTTC.

This clonotype was seen many times. The V call is TRBV29-1, the J call TRBJ2-5, with a weak D call TRBD2 (5 bases). Trimming removed 3 bases at V and 2 bases at J, with 10 bases between. Germline CDR1 reads SQVTM; CDR2 reads ANQGSEA. There are 13 residues in the CDR3. CDR3 residues: CSVEPPGQETQYF. Written as DNA, the CDR3 is TGCAGCGTTGAGCCACCGGGACAAGAGACCCAGTACTTC.

This clonotype was recorded many times. This rearrangement joins TRBV20-1 to TRBJ2-2; 7 nucleotides agree with TRBD1. This CDR3 comprises 14 residues. Germline V gene data show CDR1 as DFQATT and CDR2 as SNEGSKA (reference sequence). V was pared by 0 bases and J by 6 bases, with 4 bases of the junction left unmatched. The CDR3 here is CSARDLRGPGELFF. The CDR3, as DNA: TGCAGTGCTAGAGATCTTAGGGGGCCCGGGGAGCTGTTTTTT.

CDR3 amino acids: CSARRGTGTQPQHF. The CDR3, as DNA: TGCAGTGCCAGGCGGGGGACAGGGACACAGCCCCAGCATTTT. The rearrangement uses TRBV20-1 and TRBJ1-5, with TRBD1 matching over 9 bases. The V and J ends lost 6 bases and 7 bases, in that order; junction bases with no gene match: 10. The CDR3 extends over 14 amino acids. Germline lookup yields CDR1 DFQATT and CDR2 SNEGSKA (reference sequence).

This clonotype was recorded a few times. The chain couples TRBV20-1 to TRBJ2-5; D is ambiguous. V was pared by 2 bases and J by 5 bases, with 12 bases between. Germline V gives CDR1 DFQATT, CDR2 SNEGSKA (reference sequence). The CDR3 loop spans 13 amino acids. The CDR3 is CSARWLDAETQYF. The CDR3 DNA follows: TGCAGTGCTAGATGGCTTGATGCTGAGACCCAGTACTTC.

This clonotype has just a few counts. The rearrangement uses TRBV20-1 and TRBJ2-1, with TRBD2 identical over 12 bases. Trimming at V came to 1 base and at J to 8 bases, leaving 3 bases not matched to a gene. The CDR3 covers 14 residues. Germline V gene sequence: CDR1 DFQATT, CDR2 SNEGSKA (reference sequence). CDR3 sequence: CSARGTSGEYEQFF. In DNA, the CDR3 is TGCAGTGCTAGAGGGACTAGCGGGGAGTATGAGCAGTTCTTC.

This clonotype was detected a few times. The chain is built from TRBV29-1 and TRBJ2-5; TRBD1 is a possible D gene (6 bases). Per germline, CDR1 SQVTM and CDR2 ANQGSEA. V shed 6 bases and J shed 1 base, with 9 bases lying between them. The CDR3 covers 12 residues. The CDR3 reads CSVKDSQETQYF. The CDR3 coding sequence is TGCAGCGTAAAGGACAGCCAAGAGACCCAGTACTTC.

The rearrangement links TRBV7-3 to TRBJ2-3; D uncertain. V was cut by 4 bases and J by 0 bases, with 8 bases left in between. Germline V lookup: CDR1 SGHTA, CDR2 FQGTGA. The CDR3 runs 14 residues. The CDR3 reads CASSSLGSTDTQYF. CDR3 sequence (DNA): TGTGCCAGCAGCTCACTCGGCAGCACAGATACGCAGTATTTT.

This clonotype was counted a few times. This chain links TRBV5-1 with TRBJ2-3; D perhaps matches TRBD1 (6 bases). Germline values: CDR1 SGHRS, CDR2 YFSETQ. The CDR3 loop spans 14 amino acids. Trimming took 0 bases from V and 4 from J, leaving 9 bases between them. The CDR3 sequence: CASSLEQGSDTQYF. CDR3 coding DNA: TGCGCCAGCAGCTTGGAACAGGGCTCAGATACGCAGTATTTT.

This clonotype was seen a few times. The CDR3 region has the DNA TGTGCCAGCCGACGCATCAGCGGGGGGACTAGCTCCTACGAGCAGTACTTC. It is translated as CASRRISGGTSSYEQYF. This sequence joins TRBV6-2 or TRBV6-3 and TRBJ2-7; TRBD2 matches at 9 bases. The V gene's germline CDR1 is MNHEY and CDR2 SVGEGT. The CDR3 spans 17 residues. With V trimmed by 8 bases and J by 0 bases, 14 bases remained unmatched.

This clonotype occurred a few times. V usage is TRBV12-3 or TRBV12-4 and J usage is TRBJ1-5, with D uncertain. Deletions cut 6 bases from V and 6 bases from J, with 15 bases between. The CDR3 consists of 14 residues. This CDR3 reads CASRRGRVGQPQHF. The CDR3 nucleotides are TGTGCCAGCAGGCGCGGGCGAGTTGGTCAGCCCCAGCATTTT.

CDR3 sequence reads: CASSPSTDGNTIYF. CDR3 in DNA: TGTGCCAGCAGCCCCTCTACAGACGGAAACACCATATATTTT. This chain connects TRBV7-6 to TRBJ1-3, with D unresolved. Germline V gene sequence: CDR1 SGHVS, CDR2 FNYEAQ. This CDR3 contains 14 residues. The V and J ends lost 5 bases and 4 bases respectively, with 12 bases between them.

This clonotype was detected ten times or more. J is TRBJ1-2 and V is TRBV12-3 or TRBV12-4; D perhaps matches TRBD1 (6 bases). Trimming removed 5 bases from V and 2 bases from J, with 9 bases in between. The CDR3 consists of 13 residues. The CDR3 reads CASSTGQNYGYTF. CDR3 nucleotide sequence: TGTGCCAGCAGTACCGGACAGAACTATGGCTACACCTTC.

This clonotype showed up just a few times. This chain connects TRBV7-8 to TRBJ2-7, with D possibly TRBD2 on 5 matching bases. CDR3 length: 14 residues. Germline CDR1 and CDR2: SGHVS and FQNEAQ. The V gene lost 6 bases and the J gene lost 5 bases, with 17 bases spanning the gap. CDR3 sequence reads: CASSLSGGFNEQYF. CDR3 nucleotide sequence: TGTGCCAGCAGTTTAAGCGGCGGTTTCAACGAGCAGTACTTC.

This clonotype was found a few times. The chain joins TRBV12-3 or TRBV12-4 to TRBJ1-1; D remains unclear. CDR3 length: 15 residues. V was pared by 7 bases and J by 4 bases, with 19 bases between. CDR3 sequence (DNA): TGTGCCAGCAAAGTGTCCCGGGCCATGGGCACTGAAGCTTTCTTT. It codes for CASKVSRAMGTEAFF.

The rearrangement uses TRBV5-1 and TRBJ2-7; D is possibly TRBD2 (5 bases). The CDR3 runs to 13 residues. CDR1 and CDR2 from the germline V gene are SGHRS and YFSETQ. The V end was cut by 2 bases, the J end by 3 bases, with 9 bases between. The CDR3 loop reads CASSFGLLYEQYF. CDR3 nucleotides: TGCGCCAGCAGCTTCGGACTGCTCTACGAGCAGTACTTC.

The sample holds a few counts of this clonotype. The V gene is TRBV29-1, the J gene TRBJ1-1, with D uncertain. CDR1 is SQVTM, CDR2 ANQGSEA, per germline. This CDR3 is 12 amino acids long. Trimming took off 3 bases at V and 5 bases at J, with 10 bases between the two ends. The CDR3 spells CSVDGGGTEAFF. In nucleotides, the CDR3 is TGCAGCGTTGACGGTGGTGGAACTGAAGCTTTCTTT.

This clonotype was counted ten times or more. The chain uses TRBV5-1 and TRBJ2-6; D call uncertain. Germline assignment: CDR1 SGHRS and CDR2 YFSETQ. V lost 4 bases and J lost 6, with 17 bases in between. The CDR3 length is 16 residues. The CDR3 here is CASSPGPSGEANVLTF. CDR3 nucleotides: TGCGCCAGCAGCCCAGGCCCCTCTGGTGAGGCCAACGTCCTGACTTTC.